These 17 T cell receptor beta chains came from one sample sequenced in a study of cytomegalovirus exposure and HLA in healthy donors. The primer mix had 60 Vbeta and 13 Jbeta primers. Measured with immunoSEQ multiplex PCR; TCRdb has only the in-frame clones, and not every one. The sample includes about 180,000 clones, 75% to 85% seen only once; the top ten take around 1.6%. The sequenced material came from PBMCs. The receptors come from a man between 18 and 35 years old in good health and CMV-seronegative.

As DNA, the CDR3 is TGCAGCGTAAATCATCAGGACTATGGCTACACCTTC. This encodes CSVNHQDYGYTF. The chain combines TRBV29-1 with TRBJ1-2, with D uncertain. CDR1 and CDR2 from the germline V gene are SQVTM and ANQGSEA. The V and J ends lost 6 bases and 3 bases respectively, with 11 bases between them. The CDR3 length is 12 residues.

The V and J genes are TRBV9 and TRBJ2-1, with 10 bases lining up with TRBD2. After removal of 4 bases from V and 5 bases from J, the junction contained 12 bases not matched to a gene. Germline-derived CDR1 and CDR2 are SGDLS and YYNGEE. This CDR3 has 17 residues. Written as DNA, the CDR3 is TGTGCCAGCAGCTCCCACCCAGGACTAGCGGCCCACAATGAGCAGTTCTTC. Translated: CASSSHPGLAAHNEQFF.

CDR3: CASSTPTGELFF. DNA for the CDR3: TGTGCCAGCAGCACACCTACCGGGGAGCTGTTTTTT. The rearrangement joins TRBV11-3 to TRBJ2-2; no clear D gene. This CDR3 is built from 12 residues. Germline V CDR1 and CDR2: SGHNT, YENEEA. Trimming pared 5 bases from V and 5 bases from J, leaving 6 bases between.

This clone occurred a few times. The rearrangement joins TRBV18 to TRBJ2-1, with 10 positions matching TRBD2. Germline-derived CDR1 and CDR2 are KGHSH and LQKENI. This CDR3 is 15 amino acids long. The J segment lost 7 bases and the V segment lost 4 bases, leaving 7 bases of the junction unmatched. The CDR3 is CASSRGTSEGNEQFF. In DNA, the CDR3 is TGTGCCAGCTCACGGGGGACTAGCGAGGGGAATGAGCAGTTCTTC.

J is TRBJ2-1 and V is TRBV19; possible D gene TRBD1, 6 bases. CDR3 length equals 17 residues. V was shortened by 7 bases and J by 3 bases, with 22 bases between the two germline ends. The germline CDR1 and CDR2 sequences are LNHDA and SQIVND (reference sequence). The chain's CDR3 is CASKAWDTPAYYNEQFF. CDR3 in DNA: TGTGCCAGTAAGGCTTGGGACACCCCGGCGTACTACAATGAGCAGTTCTTC. Based on the CDR3 plus reference TRBV19 and TRBJ2-1, the full variable domain is DGGITQSPKYLFRKEGQNVTLSCEQNLNHDAMYWYRQDPGQGLRLIYYSQIVNDFQKGDIAEGYSVSREKKESFPLTVTSAQKNPTAFYLCASKAWDTPAYYNEQFFGPGTRLTVL.

The V and J genes are TRBV5-1 and TRBJ2-1; D is uncertain. The V end was cut by 4 bases, the J end by 15 bases, with 20 bases between. Per germline, CDR1 SGHRS and CDR2 YFSETQ. CDR3 length equals 13 residues. The CDR3 here is CASSQNRPPRLFF. The CDR3 bases are TGCGCCAGCAGCCAAAACCGACCCCCGAGGCTGTTCTTC.

The rearrangement joins TRBV13 to TRBJ1-4, with D perhaps TRBD1 (6 bases). Germline assignment: CDR1 PRHDT and CDR2 FYEKMQ (reference sequence). The ends were cut back, 6 bases at V and 8 bases at J, with 19 bases in the middle. The CDR3 sequence is 15 residues long. The CDR3 region has the DNA TGTGCCAGCAGTTCCACCGGGACACCTAGCGAAAAACTGTTTTTT. Amino acid sequence: CASSSTGTPSEKLFF.

The count of this clone is one. The rearrangement uses TRBV5-8 and TRBJ1-1; no definite D call. The CDR3 runs 12 residues. Trimming removed 7 bases at V and 1 base at J, with 8 bases between. Per the germline V gene, CDR1 is SGHTS and CDR2 is YDEGEE. CDR3: CASLSRNTEAFF. DNA of the CDR3: TGTGCCAGCCTTTCTAGGAACACTGAAGCTTTCTTT.

Notes on this clone: An end of the junction does not agree with germline; a read error may underlie this. The CDR3 loop is CASSVSGTGKGTF. The CDR3, as DNA: TGTGCCAGCAGTGTATCCGGGACAGGGAAAGGGACTTTT. The V gene is TRBV7-2, the J gene TRBJ2-3; the match to TRBD1 covers 9 bases. CDR1 SGHTA and CDR2 FQGNSA come from the germline V gene. This CDR3 comprises 13 residues. The whole variable domain, filled in from reference TRBV7-2 and TRBJ2-3, reads GAGVSQSPSNKVTEKGKDVELRCDPISGHTALYWYRQSLGQGLEFLIYFQGNSAPDKSGLPSDRFSAERTGGSVSTLTIQRTQQEDSAVYLCASSVSGTGKGTFGPGTRLTVL.

V and J are TRBV30 and TRBJ2-2; 7 nucleotides agree with TRBD2. The V gene end was trimmed by 2 bases and the J gene end by 8 bases; junction bases not matched to a gene: 11. In germline, CDR1 is GTSNPN, CDR2 SVGIG (reference sequence). This CDR3 has 15 amino acids. This CDR3 is CAWSIRAGVGGELFF. The DNA for the CDR3 is TGTGCCTGGAGTATTCGGGCGGGAGTCGGTGGGGAGCTGTTTTTT.

This chain's CDR3 is CASSNEGATPDTQYF. CDR3 bases: TGTGCCAGTAGTAATGAGGGGGCGACGCCGGATACGCAGTATTTT. The chain links TRBV19 to TRBJ2-3, with 7 bases matching TRBD1. After removal of 4 bases from V and 6 bases from J, the junction contained 10 bases not matched to a gene. Germline V CDR1 and CDR2: LNHDA, SQIVND (reference sequence). The CDR3 covers 15 residues.

The chain uses TRBV7-9 and TRBJ1-5; D is possibly TRBD1 (5 bases). Trimming pared 5 bases from V and 6 bases from J, leaving 8 bases between. This CDR3 region has 12 residues. Germline CDR1 reads SEHNR; CDR2 reads FQNEAQ (reference sequence). The CDR3 sequence is CASSPDSQPQHF. CDR3 coding DNA: TGTGCCAGCAGCCCCGACAGTCAGCCCCAGCATTTT. Complete variable domain (other parts from reference TRBV7-9 and TRBJ1-5): DTGVSQNPRHKITKRGQNVTFRCDPISEHNRLYWYRQTLGQGPEFLTYFQNEAQLEKSRLLSDRFSAERPKGSFSTLEIQRTEQGDSAMYLCASSPDSQPQHFGDGTRLSIL.

The chain is built from TRBV29-1 and TRBJ1-5; D might be TRBD1 (5 bases). The V end was cut by 5 bases, the J end by 3 bases, with 8 bases between. Germline CDR1 SQVTM, CDR2 ANQGSEA. The CDR3 contains 12 residues. The CDR3 DNA reads TGCAGCGTTCGGGGGATCAATCAGCCCCAGCATTTT. Translation gives CSVRGINQPQHF.

This clone was detected once. The V call is TRBV28, the J call TRBJ2-5; 11 positions agree with TRBD2. The trim removed 5 bases at V and 1 base at J, leaving 3 bases unmatched. This CDR3 comprises 15 residues. CDR1 is MDHEN, CDR2 SYDVKM, per germline. The CDR3 DNA is TGTGCCAGCAGTATAGCGGGGGGGCCCCAAGAGACCCAGTACTTC. It translates to CASSIAGGPQETQYF.

V gene TRBV19 combines with J gene TRBJ1-4; D is perhaps TRBD1 (5 bases). The germline V gene has CDR1 LNHDA and CDR2 SQIVND (reference sequence). This CDR3 comprises 14 residues. Trimming removed 3 bases from V and 0 bases from J, with 5 bases in between. Written as DNA, the CDR3 is TGTGCCAGTAGTATGACAGCAACTAATGAAAAACTGTTTTTT. It yields the protein CASSMTATNEKLFF.

The gene calls are TRBV10-1 and TRBJ2-3; possibly TRBD2 for D (6 bases). The V gene lost 10 bases and the J gene lost 0 bases, with 17 bases spanning the gap. Germline assignment: CDR1 WNHNN and CDR2 SYGVQD (reference sequence). The CDR3 is made up of 15 amino acids. The CDR3 sequence is CATTNGGPSTDTQYF. In nucleotides, the CDR3 is TGCGCCACGACCAACGGGGGTCCTAGCACAGATACGCAGTATTTT.

V and J are TRBV7-9 and TRBJ2-3; D possibly corresponds to TRBD2 (5 bases). The length of the CDR3 is 15 residues. Trimming took 4 bases from V and 4 from J, leaving 15 bases between them. CDR1 is SEHNR, CDR2 FQNEAQ, per germline (reference sequence). This CDR3 reads CASSSGPVGADTQYF. DNA of the CDR3: TGTGCCAGCAGCTCAGGACCCGTCGGGGCAGATACGCAGTATTTT.